This T cell receptor beta chain was identified in a study of cytomegalovirus exposure and HLA in healthy donors. The J segment lost 2 bases and the V segment lost 4 bases, leaving 10 bases of the junction unmatched. The CDR3 length is 16 residues. Germline values: CDR1 SGHRS, CDR2 YFSETQ. The PCR contained 60 Vbeta and 13 Jbeta primers. Measured with immunoSEQ multiplex PCR; TCRdb has only the in-frame clones, and not every one. This table holds 100,000 to 150,000 clones, around 66% found once. Points from the study as a whole: A few V segments could not be told apart, such as TRBV6-2 and TRBV6-3, and were left out. It was reported that TCR beta sequences correctly inferred the HLA-A and HLA-B alleles for most subjects.

This clone showed up just a few times. No antigen is known for it. The TCR comes from a woman aged 35 to 49 in good health and CMV-seropositive. The rearrangement joins TRBV5-1 to TRBJ2-5; 8 bases are a match to TRBD2. What was sequenced was PBMCs. Here the CDR3 DNA reads TGCGCCAGCAGCCCAGCCCGACTAGCGCTACAAGAGACCCAGTACTTC. It translates to CASSPARLALQETQYF.